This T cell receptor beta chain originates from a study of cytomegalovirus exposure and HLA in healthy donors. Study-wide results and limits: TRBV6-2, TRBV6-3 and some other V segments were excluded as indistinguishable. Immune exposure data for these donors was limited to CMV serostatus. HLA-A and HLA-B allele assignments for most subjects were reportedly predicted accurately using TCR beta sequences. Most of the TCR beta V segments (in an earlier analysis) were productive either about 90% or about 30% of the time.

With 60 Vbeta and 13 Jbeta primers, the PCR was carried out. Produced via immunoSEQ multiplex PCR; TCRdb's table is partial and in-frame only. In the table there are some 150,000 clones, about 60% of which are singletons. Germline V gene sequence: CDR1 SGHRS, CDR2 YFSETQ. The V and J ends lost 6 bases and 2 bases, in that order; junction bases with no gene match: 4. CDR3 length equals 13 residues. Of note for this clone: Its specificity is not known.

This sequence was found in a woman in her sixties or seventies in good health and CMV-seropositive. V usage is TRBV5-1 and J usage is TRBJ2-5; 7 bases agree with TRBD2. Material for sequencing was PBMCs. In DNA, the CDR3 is TGCGCCAGCAAGGGAGCGGGACAAGAGACCCAGTACTTC. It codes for CASKGAGQETQYF.